This T cell receptor beta chain was identified in a study of blood T cell repertoires in COVID-19 (dated by TCRdb to about 2020). Broadly, across the study: The collaborator samples originated in the United States, Italy and Spain and spanned the acute and convalescent phases of COVID-19. The material from the prospective study consisted of cDNA or gDNA derived from T cells, B-cell-depleted T cells, or PBMCs. Subjects who had been exposed to COVID-19, were actively infected with it, or had recovered from it provided the deeply sampled blood TCRbeta repertoires that made up the dataset. The repertoires were released in a freely available public database intended as a resource for research on the immune response to SARS-CoV-2. The samples were drawn from two sources: the first 160 participants of the ongoing ImmuneRACE study, and some 1,300 subjects contributed by 6 global collaborators. A de-identified subject ID, COVID-19 status, age in years and sex were almost always included in the sample metadata. Where available, HLA class I and class II types were taken from metadata supplied by the sample provider and were not determined by assay-based typing. Broad study findings and their caveats: The amount of clinical and demographic metadata varied by source and participant and was provided uncurated.

Each collaborating institution followed its own protocols to collect whole blood in K2EDTA tubes. Collaborator samples were shipped for TCRbeta analysis as frozen whole blood, isolated PBMCs, or DNA extracted from either sample type. TCRbeta CDR3 regions were amplified from genomic DNA by means of the immunoSEQ Assay, a bias-controlled multiplex PCR. On the authors' methods: The number of nucleated cells in each sample was estimated by amplification of reference gene primers within the assay. To quantify the absolute abundance of each unique TCRbeta CDR3 rearrangement, sequence reads were collapsed and filtered. For each sample, productive Simpson clonality was calculated as the square root of Simpson's diversity index over productive rearrangements. TCRdb carries this immuneACCESS record with in-frame sequences only. Its versions omit some clonotypes, under half of them owing to an unresolved V gene in the studies checked, with the rest unexplained. D and trimming come from the DNA, and the V and J calls and clone size come from that table. This sample lists nearly 90,000 clones; about 87% were detected once. The ten largest clones represent 0.47% of the sample.

Worth noting for this clone: The specificity of this receptor is unknown. Base qualities are missing; no much larger clone stands one base away.

The sequenced material came from peripheral blood. The TCR sequence derives from a man between 60 and 70 years old with acute or convalescent COVID-19.

The DNA is as follows: TGTGCCAGCTCACAGGGATCAGGGGTGAGGACAGATACGCAGTATTTT. Its coded protein is CASSQGSGVRTDTQYF. The chain is assembled from TRBV18 and TRBJ2-3; a weak D assignment points to TRBD1 (6 bases agree). Measured from the cysteine to the phenylalanine, the CDR3 is 16 residues long. Here the CDR3 DNA is all that survives: 48 bases in frame from base 1. According to the germline V gene, CDR1 reads KGHSH and CDR2 reads LQKENI. Trimming takes 4 bases from V and 3 bases from J, and the germline ends sit 17 bases apart.